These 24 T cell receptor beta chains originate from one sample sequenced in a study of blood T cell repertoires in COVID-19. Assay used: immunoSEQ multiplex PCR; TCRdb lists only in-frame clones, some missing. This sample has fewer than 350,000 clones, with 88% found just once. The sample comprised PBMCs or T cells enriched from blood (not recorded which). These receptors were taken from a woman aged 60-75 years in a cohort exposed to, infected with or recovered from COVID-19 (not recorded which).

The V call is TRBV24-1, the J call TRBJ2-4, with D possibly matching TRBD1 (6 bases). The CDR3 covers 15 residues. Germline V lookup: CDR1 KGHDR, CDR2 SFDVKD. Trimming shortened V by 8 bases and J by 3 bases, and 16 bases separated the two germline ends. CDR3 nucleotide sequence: TGTGCCACCATGGATGGGGGCTTGGGCAAAAACATTCAGTACTTC. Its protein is CATMDGGLGKNIQYF.

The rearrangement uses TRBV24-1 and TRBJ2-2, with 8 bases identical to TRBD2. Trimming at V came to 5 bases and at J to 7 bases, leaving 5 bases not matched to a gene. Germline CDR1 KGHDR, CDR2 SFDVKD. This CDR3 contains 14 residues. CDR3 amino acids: CATSARGGNGELFF. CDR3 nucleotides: TGTGCCACCAGTGCCCGGGGGGGGAACGGGGAGCTGTTTTTT.

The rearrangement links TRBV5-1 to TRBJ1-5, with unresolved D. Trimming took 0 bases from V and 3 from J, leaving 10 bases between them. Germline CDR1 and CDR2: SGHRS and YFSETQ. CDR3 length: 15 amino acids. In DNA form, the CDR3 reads TGCGCCAGCAGCTTGGACGGGGATATCAATCAGCCCCAGCATTTT. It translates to CASSLDGDINQPQHF.

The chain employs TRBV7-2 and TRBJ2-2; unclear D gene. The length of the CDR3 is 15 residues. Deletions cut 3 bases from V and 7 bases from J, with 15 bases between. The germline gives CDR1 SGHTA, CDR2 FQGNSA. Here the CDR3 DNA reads TGTGCCAGCAGCTTCCCGACTTTTCATGGCGGGGAGCTGTTTTTT. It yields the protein CASSFPTFHGGELFF.

The CDR3 is CASSQDYRRSGQLGQYF. CDR3 DNA: TGCGCCAGCAGCCAAGATTATAGGCGTTCGGGACAGCTTGGGCAGTACTTC. This chain uses TRBV4-1 with TRBJ2-7, with TRBD1 matching 7 bases. The junction had 17 bases not matched to a gene; V was cut back by 0 bases and J by 9 bases. CDR3 size: 17 residues. The germline V gene encodes CDR1 MGHRA and CDR2 YSYEKL.

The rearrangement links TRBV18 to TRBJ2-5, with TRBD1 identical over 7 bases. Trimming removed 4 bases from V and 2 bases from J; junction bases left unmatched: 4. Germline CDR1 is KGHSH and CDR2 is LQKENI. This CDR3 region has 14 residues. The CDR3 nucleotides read TGTGCCAGCTCACGTCACAGGGGTCAAGAGACCCAGTACTTC. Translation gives CASSRHRGQETQYF.

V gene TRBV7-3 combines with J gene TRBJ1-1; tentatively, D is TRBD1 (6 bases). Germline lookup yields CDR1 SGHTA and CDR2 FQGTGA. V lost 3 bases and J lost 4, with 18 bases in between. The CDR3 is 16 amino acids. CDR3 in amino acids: CASSLQGPQGGTEAFF. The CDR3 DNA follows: TGTGCCAGCAGCTTGCAGGGACCCCAAGGGGGCACTGAAGCTTTCTTT.

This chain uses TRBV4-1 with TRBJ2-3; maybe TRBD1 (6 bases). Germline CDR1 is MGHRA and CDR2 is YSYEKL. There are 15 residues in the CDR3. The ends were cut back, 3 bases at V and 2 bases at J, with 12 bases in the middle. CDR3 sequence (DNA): TGCGCCAGCAGCCAGGCACAGGGAACCACAGATACGCAGTATTTT. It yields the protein CASSQAQGTTDTQYF.

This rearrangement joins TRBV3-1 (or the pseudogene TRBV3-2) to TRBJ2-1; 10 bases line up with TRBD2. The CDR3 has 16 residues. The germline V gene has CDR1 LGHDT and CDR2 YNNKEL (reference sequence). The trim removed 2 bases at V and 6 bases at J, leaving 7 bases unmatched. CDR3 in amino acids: CASSQRLAGGGNEQFF. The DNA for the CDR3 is TGTGCCAGCAGCCAAAGACTAGCGGGCGGGGGCAATGAGCAGTTCTTC.

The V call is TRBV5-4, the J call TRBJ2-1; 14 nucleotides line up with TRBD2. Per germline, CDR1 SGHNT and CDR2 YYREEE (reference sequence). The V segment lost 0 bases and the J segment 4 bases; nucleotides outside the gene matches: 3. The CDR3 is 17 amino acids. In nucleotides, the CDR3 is TGTGCCAGCAGCTTGGGGACTAGCGGGAGGTATTACAATGAGCAGTTCTTC. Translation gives CASSLGTSGRYYNEQFF.

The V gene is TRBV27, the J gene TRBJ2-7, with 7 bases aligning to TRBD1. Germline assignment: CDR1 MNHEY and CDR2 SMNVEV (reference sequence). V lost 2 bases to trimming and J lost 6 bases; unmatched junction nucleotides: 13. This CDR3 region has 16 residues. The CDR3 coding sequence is TGTGCCAGCAGTTTAGAGATTGCCAGGGGGTTTTCCGAGCAGTACTTC. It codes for CASSLEIARGFSEQYF.

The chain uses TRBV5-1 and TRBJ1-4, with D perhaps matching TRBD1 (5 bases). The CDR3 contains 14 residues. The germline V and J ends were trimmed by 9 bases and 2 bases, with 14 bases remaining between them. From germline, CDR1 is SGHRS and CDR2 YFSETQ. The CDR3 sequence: CATRGSGTNEKLFF. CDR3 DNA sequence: TGCGCCACACGGGGGTCGGGGACTAATGAAAAACTGTTTTTT. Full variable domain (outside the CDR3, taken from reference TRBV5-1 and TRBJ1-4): KAGVTQTPRYLIKTRGQQVTLSCSPISGHRSVSWYQQTPGQGLQFLFEYFSETQRNKGNFPGRFSGRQFSNSRSEMNVSTLELGDSALYLCATRGSGTNEKLFFGSGTQLSVL.

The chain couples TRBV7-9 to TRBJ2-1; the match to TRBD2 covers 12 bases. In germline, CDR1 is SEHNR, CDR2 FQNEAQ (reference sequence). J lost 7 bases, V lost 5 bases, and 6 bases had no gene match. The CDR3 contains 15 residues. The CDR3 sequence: CASSQTGLAGNEQFF. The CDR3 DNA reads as TGTGCCAGCAGCCAAACAGGACTAGCGGGGAATGAGCAGTTCTTC.

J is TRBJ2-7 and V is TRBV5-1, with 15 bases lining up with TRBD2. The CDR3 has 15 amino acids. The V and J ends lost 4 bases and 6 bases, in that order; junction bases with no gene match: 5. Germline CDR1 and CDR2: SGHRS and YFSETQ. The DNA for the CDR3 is TGCGCCAGCAGCGGACTAGCGGGAGGGCCAGTCGAGCAGTACTTC. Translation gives CASSGLAGGPVEQYF.

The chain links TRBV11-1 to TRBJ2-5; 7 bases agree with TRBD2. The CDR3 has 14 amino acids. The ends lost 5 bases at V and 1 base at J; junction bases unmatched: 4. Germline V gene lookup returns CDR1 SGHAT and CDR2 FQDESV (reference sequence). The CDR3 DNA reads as TGTGCCAGCAGCCATAGCGGGTTCCAAGAGACCCAGTACTTC. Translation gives CASSHSGFQETQYF.

The CDR3 coding sequence is TGTGCCAGCAGCTCATATCGGGACAGGGGGTTTTACTTC. Translated, it gives CASSSYRDRGFYF. This chain links TRBV7-6 with TRBJ2-7, with 11 bases identical to TRBD1. Germline CDR1 reads SGHVS; CDR2 reads FNYEAQ. J gave up 13 bases and V 4 bases, and 9 bases lay outside the gene matches. The length of the CDR3 is 13 residues.

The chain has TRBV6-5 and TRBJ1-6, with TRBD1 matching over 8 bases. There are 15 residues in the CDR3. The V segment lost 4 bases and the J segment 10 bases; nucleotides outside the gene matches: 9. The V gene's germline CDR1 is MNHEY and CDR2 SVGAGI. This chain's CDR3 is CASSSTGVLSSPLHF. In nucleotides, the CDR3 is TGTGCCAGCAGTTCGACAGGGGTCTTGAGCTCACCCCTCCACTTT.

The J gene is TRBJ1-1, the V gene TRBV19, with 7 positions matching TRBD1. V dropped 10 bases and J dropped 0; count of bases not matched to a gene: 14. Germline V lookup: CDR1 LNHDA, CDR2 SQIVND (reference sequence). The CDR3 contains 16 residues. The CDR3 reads CATLPDRRFMNTEAFF. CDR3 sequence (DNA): TGTGCCACCCTTCCGGACAGGAGATTCATGAACACTGAAGCTTTCTTT. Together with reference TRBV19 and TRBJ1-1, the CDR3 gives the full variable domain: DGGITQSPKYLFRKEGQNVTLSCEQNLNHDAMYWYRQDPGQGLRLIYYSQIVNDFQKGDIAEGYSVSREKKESFPLTVTSAQKNPTAFYLCATLPDRRFMNTEAFFGQGTRLTVV.

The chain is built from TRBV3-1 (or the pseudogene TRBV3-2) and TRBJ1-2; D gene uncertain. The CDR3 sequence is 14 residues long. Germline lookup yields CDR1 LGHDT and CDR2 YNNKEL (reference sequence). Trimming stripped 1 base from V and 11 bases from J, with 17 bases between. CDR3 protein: CASSQGRGSLPYTF. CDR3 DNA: TGTGCCAGCAGCCAAGGCCGGGGTTCTTTGCCTTACACCTTC.

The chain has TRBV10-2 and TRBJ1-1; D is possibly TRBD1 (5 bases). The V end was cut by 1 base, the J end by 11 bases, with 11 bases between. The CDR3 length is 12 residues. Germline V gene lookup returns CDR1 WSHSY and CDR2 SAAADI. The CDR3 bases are TGCGCCAGCAGTGAGTTGACGGGACTGGCTTTCTTT. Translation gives CASSELTGLAFF.

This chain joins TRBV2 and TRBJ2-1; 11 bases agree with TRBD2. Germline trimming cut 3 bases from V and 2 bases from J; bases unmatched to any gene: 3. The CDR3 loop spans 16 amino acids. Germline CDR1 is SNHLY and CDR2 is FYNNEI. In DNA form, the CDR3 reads TGTGCCAGCAGTGACTTGACTAGCGGGACCTACAATGAGCAGTTCTTC. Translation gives CASSDLTSGTYNEQFF.

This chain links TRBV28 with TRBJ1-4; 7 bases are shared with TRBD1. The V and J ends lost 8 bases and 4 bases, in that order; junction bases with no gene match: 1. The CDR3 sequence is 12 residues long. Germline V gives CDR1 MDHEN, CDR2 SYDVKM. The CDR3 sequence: CASGQVNEKLFF. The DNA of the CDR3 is TGTGCCAGCGGACAGGTTAATGAAAAACTGTTTTTT.

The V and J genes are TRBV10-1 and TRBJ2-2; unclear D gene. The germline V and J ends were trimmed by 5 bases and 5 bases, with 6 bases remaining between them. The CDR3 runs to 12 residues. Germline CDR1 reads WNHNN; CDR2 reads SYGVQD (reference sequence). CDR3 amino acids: CASSRRTGELFF. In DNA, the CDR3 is TGCGCCAGCAGTCGTCGTACCGGGGAGCTGTTTTTT.

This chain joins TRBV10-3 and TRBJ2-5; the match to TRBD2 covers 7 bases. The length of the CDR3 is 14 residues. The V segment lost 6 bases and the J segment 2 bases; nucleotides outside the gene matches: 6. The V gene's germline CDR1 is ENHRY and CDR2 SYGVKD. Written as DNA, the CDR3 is TGTGCCATCAGGGCGGGAGCGATTCAAGAGACCCAGTACTTC. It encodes CAIRAGAIQETQYF.